This T cell receptor (beta chain) was captured in a study of long-term antiretroviral therapy in people with HIV. Study in general: There is a gap of about a decade between the earliest samples and the later 2015 immediate-ART recommendation.

On this clone itself: Its antigen is not known.

The CDR3 totals 13 residues. Trimming took off 4 bases at V and 3 bases at J, with 9 bases between the two ends. Germline CDR1 and CDR2: SGHAT and FQNNGV. Participants with HIV, all of them, were treated in the United States. Version v3.0 of the immunoSEQ assay was performed at survey level. The protocol was immunoSEQ multiplex PCR, while the TCRdb copy is restricted to in-frame clones and leaves out a portion. The sample holds 34,000 or so clones, around 85% seen once. Findings and limits, study-wide: Clonal expansions arising prior to ART prevailed in the repertoire at every time point. Control repertoires displayed wider CDR3 length ranges than the HIV repertoires.

The sequenced sample was unsorted PBMCs, obtained around 3.3 years after starting antiretroviral therapy. The clonotype comes from a man aged 18 to 29 with HIV. This chain joins TRBV11-2 and TRBJ1-1, with D tentatively TRBD1 (6 bases). The CDR3 is CASSSGGYTEAFF. The CDR3 nucleotides read TGTGCCAGCAGCTCGGGGGGCTACACTGAAGCTTTCTTT.